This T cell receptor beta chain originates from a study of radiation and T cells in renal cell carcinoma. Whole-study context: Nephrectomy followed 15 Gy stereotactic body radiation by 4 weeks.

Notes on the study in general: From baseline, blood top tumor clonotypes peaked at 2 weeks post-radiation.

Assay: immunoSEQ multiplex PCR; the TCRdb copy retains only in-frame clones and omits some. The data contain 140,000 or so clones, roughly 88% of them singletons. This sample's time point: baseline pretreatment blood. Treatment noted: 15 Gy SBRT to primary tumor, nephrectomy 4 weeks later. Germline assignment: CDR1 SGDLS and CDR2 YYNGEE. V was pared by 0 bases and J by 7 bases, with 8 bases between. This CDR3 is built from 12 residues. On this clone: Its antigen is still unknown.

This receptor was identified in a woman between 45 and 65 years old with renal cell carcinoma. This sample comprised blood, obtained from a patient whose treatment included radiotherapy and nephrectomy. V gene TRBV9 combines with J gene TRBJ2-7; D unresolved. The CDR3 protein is CASSVVDEEQYF. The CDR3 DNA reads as TGTGCCAGCAGCGTAGTAGATGAAGAGCAGTACTTC. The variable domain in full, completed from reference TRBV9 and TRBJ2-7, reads DSGVTQTPKHLITATGQRVTLRCSPRSGDLSVYWYQQSLDQGLQFLIQYYNGEERAKGNILERFSAQQFPDLHSELNLSSLELGDSALYFCASSVVDEEQYFGPGTRLTVT.